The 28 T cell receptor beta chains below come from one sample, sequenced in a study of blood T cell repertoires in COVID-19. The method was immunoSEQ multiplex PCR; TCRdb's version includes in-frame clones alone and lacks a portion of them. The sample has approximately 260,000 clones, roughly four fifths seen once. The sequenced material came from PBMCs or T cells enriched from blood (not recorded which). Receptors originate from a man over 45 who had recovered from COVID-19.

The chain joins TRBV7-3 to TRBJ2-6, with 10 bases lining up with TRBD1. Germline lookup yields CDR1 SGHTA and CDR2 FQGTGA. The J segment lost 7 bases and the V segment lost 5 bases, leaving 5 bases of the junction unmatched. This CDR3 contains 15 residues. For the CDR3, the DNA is TGTGCCAGCAGCACACAGACAGGGGGCGCCAACGTCCTGACTTTC. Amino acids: CASSTQTGGANVLTF.

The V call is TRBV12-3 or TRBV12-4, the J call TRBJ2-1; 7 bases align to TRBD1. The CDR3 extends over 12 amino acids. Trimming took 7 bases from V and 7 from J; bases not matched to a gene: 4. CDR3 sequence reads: CASTKTGNEQFF. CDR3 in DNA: TGTGCCAGCACAAAGACAGGGAATGAGCAGTTCTTC.

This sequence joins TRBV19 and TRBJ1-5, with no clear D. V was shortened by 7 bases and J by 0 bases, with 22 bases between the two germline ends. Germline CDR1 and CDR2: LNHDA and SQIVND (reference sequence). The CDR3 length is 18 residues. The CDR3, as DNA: TGTGCCAGTACCCAGGTACCGGCCTTGCTATATAGCAATCAGCCCCAGCATTTT. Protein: CASTQVPALLYSNQPQHF.

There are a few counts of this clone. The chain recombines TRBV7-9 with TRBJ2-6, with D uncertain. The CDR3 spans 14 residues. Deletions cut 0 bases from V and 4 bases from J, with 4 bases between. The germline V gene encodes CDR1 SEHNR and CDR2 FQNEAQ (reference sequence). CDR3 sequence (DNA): TGTGCCAGCAGCTTAGCGCGGGGGGCCAACGTCCTGACTTTC. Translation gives CASSLARGANVLTF. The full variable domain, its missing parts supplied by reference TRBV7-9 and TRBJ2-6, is DTGVSQNPRHKITKRGQNVTFRCDPISEHNRLYWYRQTLGQGPEFLTYFQNEAQLEKSRLLSDRFSAERPKGSFSTLEIQRTEQGDSAMYLCASSLARGANVLTFGAGSRLTVL.

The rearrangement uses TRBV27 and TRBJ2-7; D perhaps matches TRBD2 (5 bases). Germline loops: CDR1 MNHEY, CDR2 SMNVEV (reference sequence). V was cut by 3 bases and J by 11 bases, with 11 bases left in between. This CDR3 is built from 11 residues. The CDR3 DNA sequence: TGTGCCAGCAGTTTGGCTGGACTTGAGTACTTC. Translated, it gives CASSLAGLEYF.

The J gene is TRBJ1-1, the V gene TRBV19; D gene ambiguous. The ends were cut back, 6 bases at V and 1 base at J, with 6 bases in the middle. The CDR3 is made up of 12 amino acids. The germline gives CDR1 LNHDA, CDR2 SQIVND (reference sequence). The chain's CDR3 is CASRPGNTEAFF. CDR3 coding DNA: TGTGCCAGTAGGCCGGGGAACACTGAAGCTTTCTTT. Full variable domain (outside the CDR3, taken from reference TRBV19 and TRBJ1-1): DGGITQSPKYLFRKEGQNVTLSCEQNLNHDAMYWYRQDPGQGLRLIYYSQIVNDFQKGDIAEGYSVSREKKESFPLTVTSAQKNPTAFYLCASRPGNTEAFFGQGTRLTVV.

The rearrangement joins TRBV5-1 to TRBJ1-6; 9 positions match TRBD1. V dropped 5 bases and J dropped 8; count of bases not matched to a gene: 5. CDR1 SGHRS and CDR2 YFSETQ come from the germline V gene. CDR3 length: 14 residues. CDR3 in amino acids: CASSTGGGDSPLHF. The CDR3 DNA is TGCGCCAGCAGTACAGGGGGCGGTGATTCACCCCTCCACTTT.

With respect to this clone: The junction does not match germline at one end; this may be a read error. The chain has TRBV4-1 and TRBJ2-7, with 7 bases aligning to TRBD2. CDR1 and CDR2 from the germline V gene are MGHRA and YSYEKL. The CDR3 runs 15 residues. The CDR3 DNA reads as TGCGCCAGCAGCCAATGGTCTAGCGGTAACTACGGGCAGTACTTC. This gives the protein CASSQWSSGNYGQYF.

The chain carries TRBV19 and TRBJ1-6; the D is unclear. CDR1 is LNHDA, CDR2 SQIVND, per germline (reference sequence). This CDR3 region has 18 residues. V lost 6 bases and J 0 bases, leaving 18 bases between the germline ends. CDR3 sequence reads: CASSQQIPGSSYNSPLHF. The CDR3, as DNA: TGTGCCAGTAGCCAACAGATTCCGGGAAGCTCCTATAATTCACCCCTCCACTTT.

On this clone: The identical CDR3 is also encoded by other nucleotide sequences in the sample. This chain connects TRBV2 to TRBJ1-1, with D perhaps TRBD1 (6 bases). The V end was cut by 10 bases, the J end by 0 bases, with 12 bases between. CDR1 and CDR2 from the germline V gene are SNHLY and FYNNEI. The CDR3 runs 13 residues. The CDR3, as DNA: TGTGCCACAAGGGGGGGATTGAACACTGAAGCTTTCTTT. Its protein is CATRGGLNTEAFF.

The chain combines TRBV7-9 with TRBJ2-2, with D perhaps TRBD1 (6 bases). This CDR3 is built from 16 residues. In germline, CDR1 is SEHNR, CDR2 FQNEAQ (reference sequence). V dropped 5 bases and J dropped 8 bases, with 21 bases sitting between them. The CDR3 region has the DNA TGTGCCAGCAGCGCGACGGACAGCCCTGCCATTGGGGAGCTGTTTTTT. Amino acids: CASSATDSPAIGELFF. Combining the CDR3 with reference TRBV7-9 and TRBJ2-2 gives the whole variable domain DTGVSQNPRHKITKRGQNVTFRCDPISEHNRLYWYRQTLGQGPEFLTYFQNEAQLEKSRLLSDRFSAERPKGSFSTLEIQRTEQGDSAMYLCASSATDSPAIGELFFGEGSRLTVL.

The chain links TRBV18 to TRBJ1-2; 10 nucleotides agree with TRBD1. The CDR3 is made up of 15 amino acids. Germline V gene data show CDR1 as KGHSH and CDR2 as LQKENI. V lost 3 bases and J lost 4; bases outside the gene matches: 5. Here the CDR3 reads CASSPTGGKVYGYTF. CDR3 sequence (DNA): TGTGCCAGCTCACCGACAGGGGGCAAGGTCTATGGCTACACCTTC.

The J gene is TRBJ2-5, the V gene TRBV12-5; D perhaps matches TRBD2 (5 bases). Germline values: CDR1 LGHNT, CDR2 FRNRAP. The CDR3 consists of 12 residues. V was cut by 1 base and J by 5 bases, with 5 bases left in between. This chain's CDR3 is CASGLGRETQYF. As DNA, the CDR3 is TGTGCTAGTGGTTTGGGGAGGGAGACCCAGTACTTC.

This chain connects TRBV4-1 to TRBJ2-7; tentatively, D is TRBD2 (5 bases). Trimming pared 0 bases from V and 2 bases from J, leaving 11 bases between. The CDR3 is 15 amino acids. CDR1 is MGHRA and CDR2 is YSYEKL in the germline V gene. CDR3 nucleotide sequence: TGCGCCAGCAGCCAAGAACGGCTGGGAGCCTACGAGCAGTACTTC. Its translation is CASSQERLGAYEQYF.

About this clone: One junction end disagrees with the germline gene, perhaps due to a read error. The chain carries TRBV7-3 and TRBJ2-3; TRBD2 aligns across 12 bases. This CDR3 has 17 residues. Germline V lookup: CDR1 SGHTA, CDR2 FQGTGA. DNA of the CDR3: TGTGCCAGCAGTCCTGAACGACTAGCGGGGGCGCAGATAACGCTGTATTTT. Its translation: CASSPERLAGAQITLYF.

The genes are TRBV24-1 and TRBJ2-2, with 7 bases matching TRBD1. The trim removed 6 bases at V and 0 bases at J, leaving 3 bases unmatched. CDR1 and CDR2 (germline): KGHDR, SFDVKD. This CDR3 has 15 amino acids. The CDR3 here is CATSWGQTNTGELFF. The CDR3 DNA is TGTGCCACCAGTTGGGGACAGACGAACACCGGGGAGCTGTTTTTT.

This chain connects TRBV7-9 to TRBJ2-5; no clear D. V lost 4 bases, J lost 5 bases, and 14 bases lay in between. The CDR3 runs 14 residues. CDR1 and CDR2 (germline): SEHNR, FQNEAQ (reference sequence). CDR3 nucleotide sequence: TGTGCCAGCAGCTCCCGCCTAAACCCGGAGACCCAGTACTTC. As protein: CASSSRLNPETQYF.

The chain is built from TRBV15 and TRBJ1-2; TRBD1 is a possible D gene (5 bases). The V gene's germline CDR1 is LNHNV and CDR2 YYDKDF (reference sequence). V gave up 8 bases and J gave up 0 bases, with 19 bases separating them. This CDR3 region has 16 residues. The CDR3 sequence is CATLSMSGDSNYGYTF. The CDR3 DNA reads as TGTGCCACCTTATCCATGTCGGGGGACTCTAACTATGGCTACACCTTC.

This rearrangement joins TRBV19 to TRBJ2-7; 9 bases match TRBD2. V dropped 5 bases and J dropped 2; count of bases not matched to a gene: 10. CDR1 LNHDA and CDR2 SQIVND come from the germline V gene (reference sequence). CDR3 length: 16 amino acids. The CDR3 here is CASSYSSGSLPYEQYF. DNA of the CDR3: TGTGCCAGTAGTTACAGTAGCGGGAGCCTCCCCTACGAGCAGTACTTC.

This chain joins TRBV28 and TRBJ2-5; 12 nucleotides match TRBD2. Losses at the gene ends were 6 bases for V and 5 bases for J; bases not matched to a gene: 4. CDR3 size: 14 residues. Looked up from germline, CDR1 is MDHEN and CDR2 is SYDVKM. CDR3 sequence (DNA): TGTGCCAGCAGCCGACTAGCGGGAGTCGAGACCCAGTACTTC. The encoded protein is CASSRLAGVETQYF.

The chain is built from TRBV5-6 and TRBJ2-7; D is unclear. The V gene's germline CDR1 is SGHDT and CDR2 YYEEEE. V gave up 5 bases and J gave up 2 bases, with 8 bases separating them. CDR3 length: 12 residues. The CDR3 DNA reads TGTGCCAGCAGGGCCAACACCTACGAGCAGTACTTC. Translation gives CASRANTYEQYF.

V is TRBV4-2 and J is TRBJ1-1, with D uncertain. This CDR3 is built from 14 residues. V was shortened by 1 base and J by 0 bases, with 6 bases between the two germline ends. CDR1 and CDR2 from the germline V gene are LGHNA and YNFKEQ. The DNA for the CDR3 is TGTGCCAGCAGCCAAGTCCATCTGAACACTGAAGCTTTCTTT. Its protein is CASSQVHLNTEAFF.

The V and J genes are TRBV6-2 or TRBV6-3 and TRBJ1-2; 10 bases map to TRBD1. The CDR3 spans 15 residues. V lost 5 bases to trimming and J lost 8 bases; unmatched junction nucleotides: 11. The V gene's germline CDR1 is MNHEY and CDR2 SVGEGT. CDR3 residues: CASSPRQGALEGYTF. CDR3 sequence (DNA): TGTGCCAGCAGTCCACGACAGGGGGCCCTTGAGGGCTACACCTTC.

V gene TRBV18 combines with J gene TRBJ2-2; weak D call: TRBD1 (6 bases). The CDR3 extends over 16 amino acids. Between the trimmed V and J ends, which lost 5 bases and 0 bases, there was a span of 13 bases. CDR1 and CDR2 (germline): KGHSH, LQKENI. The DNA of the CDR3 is TGTGCCAGCTCATCGACAGGACCTCCGAACACCGGGGAGCTGTTTTTT. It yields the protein CASSSTGPPNTGELFF.

The CDR3, as DNA: TGCGCCAGCAGCTTGGCCCCTAGCGGGGTCAATCCCTACGAGCAGTACTTC. Protein sequence: CASSLAPSGVNPYEQYF. V is TRBV5-1 and J is TRBJ2-7; TRBD2 agrees at 9 bases. Germline CDR1 SGHRS, CDR2 YFSETQ. V was clipped by 0 bases and J by 2 bases; unmatched bases: 9. The CDR3 consists of 17 residues. Full variable domain (remainder filled in from reference TRBV5-1 and TRBJ2-7): KAGVTQTPRYLIKTRGQQVTLSCSPISGHRSVSWYQQTPGQGLQFLFEYFSETQRNKGNFPGRFSGRQFSNSRSEMNVSTLELGDSALYLCASSLAPSGVNPYEQYFGPGTRLTVT.

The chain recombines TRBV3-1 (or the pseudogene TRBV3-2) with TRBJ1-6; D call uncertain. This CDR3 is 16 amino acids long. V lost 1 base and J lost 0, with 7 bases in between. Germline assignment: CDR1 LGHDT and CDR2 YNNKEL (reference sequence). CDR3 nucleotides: TGTGCCAGCAGCCAAGTTAGCAGCTCCTATAATTCACCCCTCCACTTT. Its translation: CASSQVSSSYNSPLHF.

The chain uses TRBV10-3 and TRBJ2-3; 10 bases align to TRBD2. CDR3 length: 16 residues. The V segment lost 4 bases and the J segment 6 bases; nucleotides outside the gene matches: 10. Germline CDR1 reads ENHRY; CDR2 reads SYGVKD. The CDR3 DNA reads TGTGCCATCAGTGCGAGGAGCGGGAGGGCCTCGGATACGCAGTATTTT. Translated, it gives CAISARSGRASDTQYF.

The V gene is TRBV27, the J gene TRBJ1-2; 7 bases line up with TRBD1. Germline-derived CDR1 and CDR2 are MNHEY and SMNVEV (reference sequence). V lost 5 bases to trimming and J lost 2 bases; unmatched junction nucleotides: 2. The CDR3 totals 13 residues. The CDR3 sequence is CASSPTGNYGYTF. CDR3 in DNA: TGTGCCAGCAGTCCGACAGGGAACTATGGCTACACCTTC.